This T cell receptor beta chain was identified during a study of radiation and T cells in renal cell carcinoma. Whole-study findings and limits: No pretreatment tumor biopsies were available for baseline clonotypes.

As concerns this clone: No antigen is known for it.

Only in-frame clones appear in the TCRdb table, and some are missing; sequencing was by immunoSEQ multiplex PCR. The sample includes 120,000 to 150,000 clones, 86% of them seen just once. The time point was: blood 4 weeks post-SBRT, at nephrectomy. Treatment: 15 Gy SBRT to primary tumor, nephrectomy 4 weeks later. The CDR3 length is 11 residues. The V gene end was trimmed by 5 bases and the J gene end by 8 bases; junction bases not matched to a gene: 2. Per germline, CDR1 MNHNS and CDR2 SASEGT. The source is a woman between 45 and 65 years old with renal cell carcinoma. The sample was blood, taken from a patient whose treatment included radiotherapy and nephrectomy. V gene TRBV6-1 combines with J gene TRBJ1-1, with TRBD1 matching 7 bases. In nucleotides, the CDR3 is TGTGCCAGCAGTCGGGACAGAGAAGCTTTCTTT. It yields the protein CASSRDREAFF.